The sequence of this TCR beta chain was determined in a study of radiation and T cells in renal cell carcinoma. Overall study results and limits: Pretreatment tumor biopsies were lacking, so baseline clonotypes are unknown.

As regards this clone: The antigen is undetermined.

Method: immunoSEQ multiplex PCR; TCRdb's copy keeps in-frame clones and lacks some. The data hold about 130,000 clones, with roughly 90% observed a single time. Time point of the sample: baseline pretreatment blood. Indicated treatment: 15 Gy SBRT to primary tumor, nephrectomy 4 weeks later. Germline V CDR1 and CDR2: LNHDA, SQIVND (reference sequence). V gave up 1 base and J gave up 8 bases; unmatched junction bases: 7. The CDR3 loop spans 15 amino acids. The sequenced sample was blood, obtained from a patient whose treatment included radiotherapy and nephrectomy. This chain uses TRBV19 with TRBJ1-4; 7 nucleotides line up with TRBD1. The receptor was derived from a woman between 45 and 60 years old with renal cell carcinoma. CDR3 protein: CASSIGTGGMEKLFF. The CDR3 nucleotides are TGTGCCAGTAGTATAGGGACAGGCGGGATGGAAAAACTGTTTTTT.